The entry that follows covers one TCR beta chain sequence. The data were taken from a study of T cells expressing NK-cell markers. The CDR3 runs to 11 residues. Germline lookup yields CDR1 SNHLY and CDR2 FYNNEI. After re-calling the 5' RACE reads, TCRdb lists one entry per CDR3 protein, DNA absent. Across roughly 380,000 distinct CDR3 sequences, the top ten clones capture roughly 5.4% of the sample. The specimen was blood T cells: a sorted CD56 or NKG2C T cell subset, CD4+ or CD8+ T cells, or bulk PBMC T cells (not recorded which). The rearrangement links TRBV2 to TRBJ1-1; without DNA, the TCRdb call of TRBD1 cannot be checked. The TCR comes from a man aged 18-69 years in good health. The CDR3 loop is CASLAGVEAFF.